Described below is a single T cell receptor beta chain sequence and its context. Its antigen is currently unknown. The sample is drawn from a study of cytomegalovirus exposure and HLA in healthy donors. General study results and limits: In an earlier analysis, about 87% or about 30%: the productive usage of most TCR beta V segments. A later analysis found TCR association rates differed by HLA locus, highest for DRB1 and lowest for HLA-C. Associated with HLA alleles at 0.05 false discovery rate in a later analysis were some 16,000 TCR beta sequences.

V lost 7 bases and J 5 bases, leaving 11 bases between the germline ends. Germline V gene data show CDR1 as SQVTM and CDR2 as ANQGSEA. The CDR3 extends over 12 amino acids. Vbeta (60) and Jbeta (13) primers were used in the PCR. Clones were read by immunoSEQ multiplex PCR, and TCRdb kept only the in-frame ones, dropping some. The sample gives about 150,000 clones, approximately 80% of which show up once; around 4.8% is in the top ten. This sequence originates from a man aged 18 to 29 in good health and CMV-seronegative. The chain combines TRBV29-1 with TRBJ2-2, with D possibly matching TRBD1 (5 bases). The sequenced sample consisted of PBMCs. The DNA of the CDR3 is TGCAGCGCCGACAGAAGGACCGGGGAGCTGTTTTTT. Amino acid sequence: CSADRRTGELFF.